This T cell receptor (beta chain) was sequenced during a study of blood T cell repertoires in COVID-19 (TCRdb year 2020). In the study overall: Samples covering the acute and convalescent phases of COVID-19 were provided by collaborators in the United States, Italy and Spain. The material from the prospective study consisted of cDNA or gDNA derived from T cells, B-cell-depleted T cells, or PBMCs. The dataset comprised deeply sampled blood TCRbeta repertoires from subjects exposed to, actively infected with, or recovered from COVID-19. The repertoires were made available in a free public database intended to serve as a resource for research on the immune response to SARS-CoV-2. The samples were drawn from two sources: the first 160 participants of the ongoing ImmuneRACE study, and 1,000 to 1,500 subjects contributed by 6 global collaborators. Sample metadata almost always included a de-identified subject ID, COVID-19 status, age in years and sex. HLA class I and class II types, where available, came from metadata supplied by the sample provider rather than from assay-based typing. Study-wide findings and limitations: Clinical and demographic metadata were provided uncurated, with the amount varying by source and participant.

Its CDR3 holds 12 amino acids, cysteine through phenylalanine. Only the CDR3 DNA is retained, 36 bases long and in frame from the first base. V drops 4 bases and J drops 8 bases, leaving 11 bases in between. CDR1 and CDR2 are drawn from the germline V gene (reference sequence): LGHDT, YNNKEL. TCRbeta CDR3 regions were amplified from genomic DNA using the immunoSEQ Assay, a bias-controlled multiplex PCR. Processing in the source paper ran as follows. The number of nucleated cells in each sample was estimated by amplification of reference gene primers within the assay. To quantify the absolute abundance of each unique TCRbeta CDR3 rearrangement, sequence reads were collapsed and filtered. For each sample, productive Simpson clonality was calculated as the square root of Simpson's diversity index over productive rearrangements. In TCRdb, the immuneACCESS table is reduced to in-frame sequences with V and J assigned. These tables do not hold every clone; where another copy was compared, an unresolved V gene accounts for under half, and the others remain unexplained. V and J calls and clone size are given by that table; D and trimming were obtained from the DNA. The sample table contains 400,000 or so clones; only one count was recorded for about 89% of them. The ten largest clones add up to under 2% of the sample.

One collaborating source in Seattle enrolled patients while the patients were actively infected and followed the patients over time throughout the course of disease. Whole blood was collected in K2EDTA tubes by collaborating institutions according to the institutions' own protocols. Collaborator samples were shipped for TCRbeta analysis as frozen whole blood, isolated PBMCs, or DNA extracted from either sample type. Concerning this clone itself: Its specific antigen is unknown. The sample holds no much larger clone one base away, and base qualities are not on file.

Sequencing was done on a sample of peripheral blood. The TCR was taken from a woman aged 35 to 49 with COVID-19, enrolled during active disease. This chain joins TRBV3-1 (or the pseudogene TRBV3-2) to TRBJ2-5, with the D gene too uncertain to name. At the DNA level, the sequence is TGTGCCAGCAGCCCCGACCCAGGCACCCAGTACTTC. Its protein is CASSPDPGTQYF.